Below are 6 T cell receptor beta chains sequenced from a single sample in a study. MiXCR was run by TCRdb on the 5' RACE reads, yielding one entry per CDR3 protein. The data hold approximately 23,000 distinct CDR3 sequences, with less than 40% observed a single time. Sequencing was performed on tumor-infiltrating naive CD4+ T cells sorted from the breast tumor. Subset described: naive CD4+ T cells, CD4+CD45RA+CD25-. The receptors here all came from a female donor with breast cancer.

This sequence joins TRBV7-2 and TRBJ2-7, with 16 bases fitting TRBD2. The CDR3 length is 17 residues. J lost 2 bases, V lost 1 base, and 2 bases had no gene match. The V gene's germline CDR1 is SGHTA and CDR2 FQGNSA. CDR3 nucleotides: TGTGCCAGCAGCTTAGGGGGGACTAGCGGGAGGGCCTACGAGCAGTACTTC. Protein product: CASSLGGTSGRAYEQYF.

By frequency in the sample, this clonotype is medium-sized. This chain connects TRBV4-1 to TRBJ1-5, with D possibly matching TRBD1 (5 bases). Trimming took off 0 bases at V and 3 bases at J, with 12 bases between the two ends. CDR1 is MGHRA, CDR2 YSYEKL, per germline. The length of the CDR3 is 16 residues. CDR3 protein: CASSQDSGFTNQPQHF. CDR3 DNA sequence: TGCGCCAGCAGCCAAGATTCAGGGTTCACCAATCAGCCCCAGCATTTT.

Regarding this clonotype: A much larger clone lies one base from this, so it may be a read error. V usage is TRBV18 and J usage is TRBJ2-7; a possible D gene is TRBD2 (5 bases). The CDR3 covers 14 residues. Per germline, CDR1 KGHSH and CDR2 LQKENI. Trimming cost V 2 bases and J 0 bases, with 8 bases left between them. CDR3 protein: CASSPASSSYEQYF. CDR3 bases: TGTGCCAGCTCACCAGCTAGCAGCTCCTACGAGCAGTACTTC.

This clonotype was seen repeatedly, ten times or more. The CDR3 nucleotides read TGTGCCAGCAGACTTACAGGGGCGGATCAGCCCCAGCATTTT. This gives the protein CASRLTGADQPQHF. This chain uses TRBV19 with TRBJ1-5; 7 nucleotides align to TRBD1. The CDR3 is 14 residues long. V lost 9 bases, J lost 5 bases, and 10 bases stayed unmatched. Germline V gives CDR1 LNHDA, CDR2 SQIVND (reference sequence).

With respect to this clonotype: A single base separates this from a much larger clone, so it may be a read error. V gene TRBV7-9 combines with J gene TRBJ2-7; possible D gene TRBD1, 5 bases. Germline CDR1 reads SEHNR; CDR2 reads FQNEAQ (reference sequence). Trimming removed 4 bases from V and 5 bases from J, with 15 bases in between. The CDR3 loop spans 14 amino acids. CDR3 sequence: CASSSGNSLHEQYF. The CDR3 nucleotides read TGTGCCAGCAGCTCAGGGAACTCTCTCCACGAGCAGTACTTC.

This clonotype is medium-sized by share. The gene calls are TRBV5-1 and TRBJ1-5, with D maybe TRBD1 (5 bases). V was trimmed by 4 bases and J by 2 bases, leaving 13 bases between them. This CDR3 is 15 amino acids long. Germline lookup yields CDR1 SGHRS and CDR2 YFSETQ. CDR3 sequence: CASSAGLDGNQPQHF. CDR3 nucleotides: TGCGCCAGCAGCGCGGGACTGGATGGCAATCAGCCCCAGCATTTT.